This T cell receptor beta chain was profiled in a study of T-cell reconstitution after alpha-beta-depleted transplantation in children. This clonotype appeared many times. Its specificity is not known. Preparation of the TCRbeta library involved a method that used unique molecular identifiers. TCRdb fed the PCR reads into MiXCR, producing one record per CDR3 protein. The sample shows about 470,000 distinct CDR3 sequences, 43% of them seen only once. V lost 4 bases and J lost 7, with 11 bases in between. The CDR3 length is 12 residues. From germline, CDR1 is SGHDT and CDR2 YYEEEE. The study's findings and limits: Expanded clones from the graft, numbering several hundred, reportedly supplied alpha-beta T cells about two months after transplant. At the one-year point after transplant, T-cell counts and TCRbeta diversity were found to come mostly from T cells that had been newly produced.

The specimen comprised PBMCs, sampled before TCRalphabeta/CD19-depleted stem cell transplant. The sequence came from a girl aged 2-10 years with aplastic anemia, due to receive a stem cell transplant. The chain carries TRBV5-6 and TRBJ2-5, with a weak D call TRBD2 (5 bases). The CDR3 loop reads CASSPPRGTQYF. The CDR3 DNA reads as TGTGCCAGCAGCCCCCCCCGGGGGACCCAGTACTTC. Looking up the rest from reference TRBV5-6 and TRBJ2-5 gives the full variable domain: DAGVTQSPTHLIKTRGQQVTLRCSPKSGHDTVSWYQQALGQGPQFIFQYYEEEERQRGNFPDRFSGHQFPNYSSELNVNALLLGDSALYLCASSPPRGTQYFGPGTRLLVL.